This T cell receptor (beta chain) stems from a study of blood T cell repertoires in COVID-19. Germline values: CDR1 MDHEN, CDR2 SYDVKM. This CDR3 has 13 amino acids. The V segment lost 10 bases and the J segment 5 bases; nucleotides outside the gene matches: 8. Assay: immunoSEQ multiplex PCR; the TCRdb copy retains only in-frame clones and omits some. This table has under 300,000 clones, 80% to 90% appearing once. Clinical history as reported by participants underpinned cohort assignment. This TCR was recovered from a woman between 45 and 65 years old who had been exposed to COVID-19. The rearrangement joins TRBV28 to TRBJ2-1; 7 bases are shared with TRBD1. The sequencing sample was made of PBMCs or T cells enriched from blood (not recorded which). CDR3 in DNA: TGTGCCACCACCAGGACAGGTAACAATGAGCAGTTCTTC. Amino acid sequence: CATTRTGNNEQFF.